A selection of T cell receptor beta chains follows, all from one sample in a study of blood T cell repertoires in COVID-19. Libraries were prepared by immunoSEQ multiplex PCR; TCRdb keeps only in-frame clonotypes and omits some of them. The top ten clones hold approximately 2% of a sample with over 100,000 clones, 70% to 90% of them seen once. The sequencing sample was made of peripheral blood. Receptor source: a man in his forties or fifties with active COVID-19. Each CDR3 is given with its conserved first and last residue. A D gene is named only where the DNA matches it firmly. Not every row has a clone size; where given, it reads once, few, many or a size class.

once TRBJ2-5 . TRBV19 CASSGHQTQYF TGTGCCAGTAGTGGACACCAGACCCAGTACTTC
. TRBJ1-2 . TRBV10-2 CASSEPYGLRGRLNYGYTF TGCGCCAGCAGTGAGCCATACGGACTCAGGGGACGATTGAACTATGGCTACACCTTC
. TRBJ1-2 . TRBV4-1 CASSQVGDYYGYTF TGCGCCAGCAGCCAAGTGGGAGACTACTATGGCTACACCTTC
. TRBJ1-1 . TRBV30 CAWTRGSGMNTEAFF TGTGCCTGGACACGCGGCTCCGGTATGAACACTGAAGCTTTCTTT
once TRBJ2-7 . TRBV10-3 CATKDRDRLREQYF TGTGCCACGAAAGACAGAGACCGATTACGCGAGCAGTACTTC
. TRBJ1-4 . TRBV3-1/TRBV3-2 CASSHRQQLATNEKLFF TGTGCCAGCAGCCACAGACAGCAACTTGCAACTAATGAAAAACTGTTTTTT
. TRBJ2-7 . TRBV12-3/TRBV12-4 CASAPKGYEQYF TGTGCCAGCGCACCCAAGGGGTACGAGCAGTACTTC
. TRBJ1-3 . TRBV5-1 CASSAWTASGNTIYF TGCGCCAGCAGCGCATGGACAGCCTCTGGAAACACCATATATTTT
. TRBJ2-5 TRBD1 TRBV2 CASNPTGGQETQYF TGTGCCAGCAATCCGACAGGGGGCCAAGAGACCCAGTACTTC
few TRBJ1-6 TRBD1 TRBV7-9 CASSPPSDRVGSPLHF TGTGCCAGCAGCCCCCCGTCAGACAGGGTGGGTTCACCCCTCCACTTT
. TRBJ1-5 . TRBV19 CASATLQTDWPQHF TGTGCCAGTGCCACTCTCCAGACCGACTGGCCCCAGCATTTT
. TRBJ1-2 . TRBV20-1 CSAPDSYGYTF TGCAGTGCCCCGGACAGTTATGGCTACACCTTC
. TRBJ1-3 . TRBV3-1/TRBV3-2 CASSQDLWVTGGNTIYF TGTGCCAGCAGCCAAGATCTTTGGGTAACAGGAGGAAACACCATATATTTT
. TRBJ2-1 TRBD2 TRBV7-2 CASSSGGASYNEQFF TGTGCCAGCAGCTCGGGGGGGGCGTCCTACAATGAGCAGTTCTTC
. TRBJ1-4 . TRBV7-8 CASSPLGQGNEKLFF TGTGCCAGCAGCCCCCTTGGGCAGGGAAATGAAAAACTGTTTTTT
. TRBJ2-7 TRBD2 TRBV13 CASRRGGSYEQYF TGTGCCAGCAGGCGGGGGGGGTCCTACGAGCAGTACTTC
. TRBJ2-4 TRBD1 TRBV19 CAADTPSTGKNIQYF TGTGCCGCCGACACCCCTTCGACAGGGAAAAACATTCAGTACTTC
. TRBJ2-3 TRBD2 TRBV3-1/TRBV3-2 CASSLRAGTRWADTQYF TGTGCCAGCAGCCTTAGGGCCGGGACTAGGTGGGCAGATACGCAGTATTTT
. TRBJ2-2 TRBD2 TRBV3-1/TRBV3-2 CASSQSGGRTGELFF TGTGCCAGCAGCCAGAGCGGGGGGCGCACCGGGGAGCTGTTTTTT
once TRBJ2-1 TRBD2 TRBV4-1 CASSQERGGLYEQFF TGCGCCAGCAGCCAAGAGCGGGGGGGCCTGTATGAGCAGTTCTTC
. TRBJ2-1 TRBD2 TRBV6-5 CASSSLLAGGRNEQFF TGTGCCAGCAGTTCTTTACTAGCGGGGGGGAGGAATGAGCAGTTCTTC
. TRBJ2-2 TRBD2 TRBV11-2 CASTPGLAGENTGELFF TGTGCCAGCACCCCGGGACTAGCGGGGGAAAACACCGGGGAGCTGTTTTTT
. TRBJ2-3 . TRBV19 CASSPTQASLLADTQYF TGTGCCAGTAGTCCCACCCAAGCCTCCCTCCTCGCAGATACGCAGTATTTT
. TRBJ2-1 TRBD2 TRBV4-1 CASSQQGLANNEQFF TGCGCCAGCAGCCAACAAGGACTAGCGAACAATGAGCAGTTCTTC
. TRBJ2-3 TRBD2 TRBV11-3 CASSLGRGEDTQYF TGTGCCAGCAGCTTGGGGCGGGGGGAAGATACGCAGTATTTT
. TRBJ2-7 . TRBV5-1 CASSLDLRTGGEQYF TGCGCCAGCAGCTTGGACCTCCGGACCGGAGGCGAGCAGTACTTC
. TRBJ2-5 . TRBV7-2 CASSLTSGLGGKETQYF TGTGCCAGCAGCCTAACTTCAGGGTTGGGCGGGAAAGAGACCCAGTACTTC
. TRBJ2-7 . TRBV18 CASSPTRGWERYEQYF TGTGCCAGCTCACCAACCCGTGGTTGGGAGCGGTACGAGCAGTACTTC
. TRBJ1-6 TRBD1 TRBV19 CASSQNTGTGVSPLHF TGTGCCAGTAGTCAAAACACCGGGACAGGGGTATCACCCCTCCACTTT
. TRBJ1-1 TRBD1 TRBV30 CAWRPNRRGEAFF TGTGCCTGGAGGCCAAACCGCAGGGGGGAAGCTTTCTTT
. TRBJ2-1 TRBD2 TRBV11-2 CASSWTLAGGPRNEQFF TGTGCCAGCAGCTGGACTCTAGCGGGGGGGCCTCGGAATGAGCAGTTCTTC
. TRBJ1-2 . TRBV25-1 CASSEFGGGGDYGYTF TGTGCCAGCAGTGAATTCGGTGGCGGAGGCGACTATGGCTACACCTTC
. TRBJ2-1 . TRBV29-1 CSVDSGTHTYNEQFF TGCAGCGTTGACTCCGGGACACACACCTACAATGAGCAGTTCTTC
. TRBJ2-1 . TRBV12-5 CASGLHRGEQFF TGTGCTAGTGGTTTACACCGTGGTGAGCAGTTCTTC
. TRBJ2-3 . TRBV5-1 CASSGDGTPTDTQYF TGCGCCAGCAGCGGAGACGGTACCCCCACAGATACGCAGTATTTT
. TRBJ2-1 TRBD1 TRBV14 CASSYRGVLSTYNEQFF TGTGCCAGCAGCTACAGGGGGGTTCTTTCCACCTACAATGAGCAGTTCTTC
. TRBJ1-1 TRBD1 TRBV19 CASSISWRQGATAEAFF TGTGCCAGTAGTATAAGTTGGAGACAGGGGGCTACGGCTGAAGCTTTCTTT
. TRBJ1-5 TRBD1 TRBV7-8 CASSQGVSSQPQHF TGTGCCAGCAGCCAGGGGGTATCATCCCAGCCCCAGCATTTT
. TRBJ2-5 TRBD1 TRBV5-5 CASSHRGETQYF TGTGCCAGCAGCCACAGGGGCGAGACCCAGTACTTC